The T cell receptor beta chain under discussion was sequenced for a study of radiation and T cells in renal cell carcinoma. Study information: Nephrectomy followed 15 Gy stereotactic body radiation by 4 weeks.

Overall study findings and caveats: Pretreatment tumor biopsies were lacking, so baseline clonotypes are unknown. In blood, top tumor clones expanded by 2 weeks, shrinking by 4.

Sequencing was performed with immunoSEQ multiplex PCR; in TCRdb, only in-frame clones are kept and a portion is missing. The sample shows about 91,000 clones, over 75% of them seen only once. Stated time point: baseline pretreatment blood. Documented treatment: 15 Gy SBRT to primary tumor, nephrectomy 4 weeks later. Radiation-treated patients gave blood at baseline, week 2 and week 4. In the case of this clone: Its target is unknown.

V gave up 1 base and J gave up 5 bases, with 6 bases separating them. The CDR3 is 13 amino acids. Germline CDR1 and CDR2: SGHTA and FQGNSA. The V gene is TRBV7-2, the J gene TRBJ2-1; D not certain. Sequencing was performed on blood, taken from a patient whose treatment included radiotherapy and nephrectomy. The TCR was taken from a man aged 60 to 75 with renal cell carcinoma. The CDR3 sequence is CASSLGVHNEQFF. As DNA, the CDR3 is TGTGCCAGCAGCTTAGGGGTACACAATGAGCAGTTCTTC. Full variable domain (rest looked up from reference TRBV7-2 and TRBJ2-1): GAGVSQSPSNKVTEKGKDVELRCDPISGHTALYWYRQSLGQGLEFLIYFQGNSAPDKSGLPSDRFSAERTGGSVSTLTIQRTQQEDSAVYLCASSLGVHNEQFFGPGTRLTVL.